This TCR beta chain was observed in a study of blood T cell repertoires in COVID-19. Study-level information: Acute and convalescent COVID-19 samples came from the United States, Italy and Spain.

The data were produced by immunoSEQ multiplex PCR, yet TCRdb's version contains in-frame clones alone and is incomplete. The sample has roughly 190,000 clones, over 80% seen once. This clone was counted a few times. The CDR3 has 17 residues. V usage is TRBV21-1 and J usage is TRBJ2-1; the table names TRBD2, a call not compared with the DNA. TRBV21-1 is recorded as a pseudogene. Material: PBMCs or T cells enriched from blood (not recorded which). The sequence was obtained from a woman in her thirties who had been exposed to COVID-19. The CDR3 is CASSKGASGGAFNEQFF. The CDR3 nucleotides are TGTGCCAGCAGCAAAGGCGCTAGCGGGGGGGCGTTCAATGAGCAGTTCTTC.